This TCR beta chain emerged from a study of cytomegalovirus exposure and HLA in healthy donors. CDR1 SGHTA and CDR2 FQGNSA come from the germline V gene. The CDR3 runs to 15 residues. Germline trimming cut 1 base from V and 5 bases from J; bases unmatched to any gene: 2. The PCR used 60 Vbeta and 13 Jbeta primers. TCRdb's table, derived via immunoSEQ multiplex PCR, lists solely in-frame clones and lacks some. The repertoire holds about 140,000 clones, with 75% as singletons. Sequencing was carried out using PBMCs. The chain has TRBV7-2 and TRBJ1-4; the match to TRBD1 covers 9 bases. The clonotype originates from a man aged 35 to 55 in good health and CMV-seronegative. The CDR3 DNA is TGTGCCAGCAGCTTAGTGGGGACAGGGAATGAAAAACTGTTTTTT. This translates into CASSLVGTGNEKLFF.